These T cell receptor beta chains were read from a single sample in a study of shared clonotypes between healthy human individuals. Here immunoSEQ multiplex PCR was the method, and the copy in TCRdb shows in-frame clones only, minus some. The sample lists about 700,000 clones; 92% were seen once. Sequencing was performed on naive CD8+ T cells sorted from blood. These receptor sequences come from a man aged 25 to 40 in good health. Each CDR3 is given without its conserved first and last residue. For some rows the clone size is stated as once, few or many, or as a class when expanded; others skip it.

cdr3_aa: ASSLVLDTDTQY
j_call: TRBJ2-3
v_call: TRBV5-1
cdr3_length: 12
clone_size: .

cdr3_aa: ASSQENDEQY
j_call: TRBJ2-7
v_call: TRBV4-2
cdr3_length: 10
clone_size: once

cdr3_aa: ASSLEGDETQY
j_call: TRBJ2-5
v_call: TRBV11-2
cdr3_length: 11
clone_size: once

cdr3_aa: ASSSAGTGKGYEQY
j_call: TRBJ2-7
v_call: TRBV7-9
cdr3_length: 14
clone_size: .

cdr3_aa: ASSYSQGGTEAF
j_call: TRBJ1-1
v_call: TRBV6-6
cdr3_length: 12
clone_size: .

cdr3_aa: ASSQDHLGTATYGYT
j_call: TRBJ1-2
v_call: TRBV4-2
cdr3_length: 15
clone_size: .

cdr3_aa: ASSEGTGGYNEQF
j_call: TRBJ2-1
v_call: TRBV6-4
cdr3_length: 13
clone_size: many

cdr3_aa: AISEGGPEQY
j_call: TRBJ2-7
v_call: TRBV10-3
cdr3_length: 10
clone_size: .

cdr3_aa: ASSLRPGLASNIQY
j_call: TRBJ2-4
v_call: TRBV7-2
cdr3_length: 14
clone_size: .

cdr3_aa: ATSRLRKSQETQY
j_call: TRBJ2-5
v_call: TRBV15
cdr3_length: 13
clone_size: .

cdr3_aa: ASSVGGLKETQY
j_call: TRBJ2-5
v_call: TRBV9
cdr3_length: 12
clone_size: .

cdr3_aa: ASSLDKTFYGYT
j_call: TRBJ1-2
v_call: TRBV7-8
cdr3_length: 12
clone_size: .

cdr3_aa: ASSQGVAIVPNEQF
j_call: TRBJ2-1
v_call: TRBV4-2
cdr3_length: 14
clone_size: .

cdr3_aa: ASSPGTGDLEQY
j_call: TRBJ2-7
v_call: TRBV5-6
cdr3_length: 12
clone_size: .

cdr3_aa: ASSQASGQGLSYEQY
j_call: TRBJ2-7
v_call: TRBV4-1
cdr3_length: 15
clone_size: .

cdr3_aa: ASSGPADEQY
j_call: TRBJ2-7
v_call: TRBV7-9
cdr3_length: 10
clone_size: .

cdr3_aa: SVVDPGNTGELF
j_call: TRBJ2-2
v_call: TRBV29-1
cdr3_length: 12
clone_size: .

cdr3_aa: ASSRWTGETQY
j_call: TRBJ2-5
v_call: TRBV5-6
cdr3_length: 11
clone_size: .

cdr3_aa: ASSPFSGRTYEQY
j_call: TRBJ2-7
v_call: TRBV7-8
cdr3_length: 13
clone_size: .

cdr3_aa: ASSFGGQGYEQY
j_call: TRBJ2-7
v_call: TRBV11-2
cdr3_length: 12
clone_size: .

cdr3_aa: ASSLGQAIQETQY
j_call: TRBJ2-5
v_call: TRBV5-1
cdr3_length: 13
clone_size: .

cdr3_aa: ASKFWRSRAGELF
j_call: TRBJ2-2
v_call: TRBV28
cdr3_length: 13
clone_size: .

cdr3_aa: ASSLLDVTDTQY
j_call: TRBJ2-3
v_call: TRBV19
cdr3_length: 12
clone_size: .

cdr3_aa: ASRGLAGTAYEQY
j_call: TRBJ2-7
v_call: TRBV7-9
cdr3_length: 13
clone_size: .

cdr3_aa: ASSLPGVVDYGYT
j_call: TRBJ1-2
v_call: TRBV28
cdr3_length: 13
clone_size: .

cdr3_aa: ASSSHRGQETQY
j_call: TRBJ2-5
v_call: TRBV5-8
cdr3_length: 12
clone_size: .

cdr3_aa: ASSLSVGTGELF
j_call: TRBJ2-2
v_call: TRBV27
cdr3_length: 12
clone_size: .

cdr3_aa: SVVGNEQF
j_call: TRBJ2-1
v_call: TRBV29-1
cdr3_length: 8
clone_size: .

cdr3_aa: ASSQVRSGTSYEQY
j_call: TRBJ2-7
v_call: TRBV4-1
cdr3_length: 14
clone_size: .